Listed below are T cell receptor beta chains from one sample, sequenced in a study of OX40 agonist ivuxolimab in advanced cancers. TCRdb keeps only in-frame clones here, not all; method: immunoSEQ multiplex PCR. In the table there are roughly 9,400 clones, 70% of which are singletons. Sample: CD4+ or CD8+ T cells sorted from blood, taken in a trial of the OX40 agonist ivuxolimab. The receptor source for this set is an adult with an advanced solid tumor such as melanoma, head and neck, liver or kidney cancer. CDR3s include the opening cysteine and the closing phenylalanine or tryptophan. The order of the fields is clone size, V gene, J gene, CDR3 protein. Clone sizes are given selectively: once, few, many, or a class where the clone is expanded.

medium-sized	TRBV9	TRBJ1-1	CASSVVLGPEAFF
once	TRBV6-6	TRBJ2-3	CASTELAGGTDTQYF
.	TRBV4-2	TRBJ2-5	CASSEESETQYF
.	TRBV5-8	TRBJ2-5	CASSLDREEYQETQYF
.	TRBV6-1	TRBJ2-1	CASSDRDTSYNEQFF
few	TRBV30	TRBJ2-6	CAWSVLGQDISGANVLTF
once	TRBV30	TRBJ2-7	CAWSPAPIYEQYF
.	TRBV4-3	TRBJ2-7	CASSPGTGRSYEQYF
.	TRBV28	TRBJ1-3	CASSDRLGGNTIYF
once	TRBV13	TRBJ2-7	CASSETRYEQYF
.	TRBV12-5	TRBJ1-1	CAACAPMNTEAFF
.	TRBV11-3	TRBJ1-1	CASSLGRGAATEAFF
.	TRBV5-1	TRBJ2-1	CASSHGYNEQFF
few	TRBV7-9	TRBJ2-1	CASRAGSSYNEQFF
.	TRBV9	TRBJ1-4	CASSVGSRLNEKLFF
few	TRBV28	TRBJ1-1	CASSLVGGTEAFF
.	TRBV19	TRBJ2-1	CASMPSGGYNEQFF
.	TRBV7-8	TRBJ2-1	CASSLHQPTSGALGNEQFF
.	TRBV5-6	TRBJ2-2	CASSLVGQGVTGELFF
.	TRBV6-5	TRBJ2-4	CASSYKVGDIQYF
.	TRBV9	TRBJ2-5	CASSQDGTGGETQYF
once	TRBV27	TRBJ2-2	CASSFSGGPRELFF
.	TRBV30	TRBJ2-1	CAWIEGYEQFF
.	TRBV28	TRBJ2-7	CASSPPGPPEQYF
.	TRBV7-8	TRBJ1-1	CASTQGQGIFMNTEAFF
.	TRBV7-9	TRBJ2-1	CASSPSGGDYNEQFF
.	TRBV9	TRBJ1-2	CASGDRSYYGYTF
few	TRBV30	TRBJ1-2	CASSGGIGYTF
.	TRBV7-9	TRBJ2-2	CASTPQGANTGELFF
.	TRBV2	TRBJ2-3	CASSGGTASTDTQYF
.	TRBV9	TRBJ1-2	CASSTPAPLSHDYTF
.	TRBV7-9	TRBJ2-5	CASSLVLLETQYF
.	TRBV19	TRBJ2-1	CASSIDLSGSYNEQFF
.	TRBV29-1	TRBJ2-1	CSVETGGPVNEQFF